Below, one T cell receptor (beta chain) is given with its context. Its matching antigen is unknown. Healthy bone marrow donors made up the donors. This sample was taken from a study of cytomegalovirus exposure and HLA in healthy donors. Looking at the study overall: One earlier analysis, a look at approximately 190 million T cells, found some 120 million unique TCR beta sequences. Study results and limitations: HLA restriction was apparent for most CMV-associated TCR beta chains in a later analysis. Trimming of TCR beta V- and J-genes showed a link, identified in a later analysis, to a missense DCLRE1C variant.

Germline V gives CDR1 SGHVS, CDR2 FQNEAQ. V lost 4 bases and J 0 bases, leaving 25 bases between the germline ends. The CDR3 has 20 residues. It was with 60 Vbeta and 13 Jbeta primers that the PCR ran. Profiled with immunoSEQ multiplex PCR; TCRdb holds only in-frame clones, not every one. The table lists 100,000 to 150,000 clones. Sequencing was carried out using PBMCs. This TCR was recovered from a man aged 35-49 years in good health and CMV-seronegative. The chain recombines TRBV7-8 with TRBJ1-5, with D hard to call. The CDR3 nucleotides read TGTGCCAGCAGCTCCAACCCCCCGGGAAAGAAGAGCTATAGCAATCAGCCCCAGCATTTT. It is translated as CASSSNPPGKKSYSNQPQHF.